Presented here are 19 T cell receptor beta chains from one specimen sequenced in a study of cytotoxic CD8 clonotypes in ibrutinib-treated CLL (dated by TCRdb to about 2021). Library construction relied on the immunoSEQ multiplex PCR assay. TCRdb re-hosts the immuneACCESS table, in-frame sequences only. Its copies lack some clones; in the studies checked, an unresolved V gene accounts for under half of them, and the cause for the rest is not known. This sample lists about 300,000 clones; roughly 70% were detected once. Together, the top ten hold roughly 6.3% of the sample. The sequenced sample was PBMCs, obtained after 36 months of ibrutinib treatment. The source of these receptors is a human donor with chronic lymphocytic leukemia.

This clone has more than one count but fewer than ten. This rearrangement joins TRBV9 to TRBJ2-7; a weak D match, TRBD1 (6 bases). V lost 2 bases to trimming and J lost 5 bases, with 17 bases between them. CDR3 length: 15 residues. Per the germline V gene, CDR1 is SGDLS and CDR2 is YYNGEE. As DNA, the CDR3 is TGTGCCAGCAGCGTCTCGGTTCACAGGGACCACGAGCAGTACTTC. Translating it yields CASSVSVHRDHEQYF.

The chain recombines TRBV9 with TRBJ2-2; D is uncertain. The CDR3 consists of 12 residues. The V end was cut by 9 bases, the J end by 6 bases, with 12 bases between. Germline CDR1 reads SGDLS; CDR2 reads YYNGEE. The CDR3 is CATSRGAGELFF. The CDR3, as DNA: TGTGCCACTTCAAGAGGAGCCGGGGAGCTGTTTTTT.

V gene TRBV4-1 combines with J gene TRBJ2-1; no clear D gene. The germline V and J ends were trimmed by 1 base and 2 bases, with 9 bases remaining between them. The CDR3 has 15 amino acids. Germline-derived CDR1 and CDR2 are MGHRA and YSYEKL. The CDR3 bases are TGCGCCAGCAGCCAAGTAGCCCTCCCCTACAATGAGCAGTTCTTC. Translating gives CASSQVALPYNEQFF.

The rearrangement uses TRBV9 and TRBJ1-1, with D perhaps TRBD1 (6 bases). CDR1 is SGDLS, CDR2 YYNGEE, per germline. Trimming took 3 bases from V and 5 from J, leaving 17 bases between them. The CDR3 totals 15 residues. The CDR3 reads CASSAFGWGLTEAFF. The CDR3 coding sequence is TGTGCCAGCAGCGCCTTTGGGTGGGGGCTGACTGAAGCTTTCTTT.

This clone was detected a few times. This sequence joins TRBV29-1 and TRBJ1-2, with 8 bases lining up with TRBD1. Per germline, CDR1 SQVTM and CDR2 ANQGSEA. The trim removed 2 bases at V and 0 bases at J, leaving 8 bases unmatched. The CDR3 totals 16 residues. CDR3 loop: CSVERVQGASNYGYTF. DNA of the CDR3: TGCAGCGTTGAAAGGGTCCAGGGGGCCTCTAACTATGGCTACACCTTC.

The chain is built from TRBV9 and TRBJ1-2; D call uncertain. The ends were cut back, 1 base at V and 8 bases at J, with 6 bases in the middle. This CDR3 spans 11 amino acids. Germline CDR1 and CDR2: SGDLS and YYNGEE. CDR3 nucleotides: TGTGCCAGCAGCGTACTGGGGGGCTACACCTTC. It specifies CASSVLGGYTF. The whole variable domain, filled in from reference TRBV9 and TRBJ1-2, reads DSGVTQTPKHLITATGQRVTLRCSPRSGDLSVYWYQQSLDQGLQFLIQYYNGEERAKGNILERFSAQQFPDLHSELNLSSLELGDSALYFCASSVLGGYTFGSGTRLTVV.

This rearrangement joins TRBV6-6 to TRBJ1-3; weak D call: TRBD1 (5 bases). V gave up 5 bases and J gave up 4 bases, with 15 bases separating them. Germline CDR1 MNHNY, CDR2 SVGAGI (reference sequence). The CDR3 runs 15 residues. CDR3 amino acids: CASSGGDREGNTIYF. For the CDR3, the DNA is TGTGCCAGCAGTGGGGGGGACCGGGAAGGAAACACCATATATTTT.

V and J are TRBV9 and TRBJ1-1; D is uncertain. V shed 3 bases and J shed 4 bases, with 13 bases lying between them. In germline, CDR1 is SGDLS, CDR2 YYNGEE. This CDR3 is built from 14 residues. In DNA, the CDR3 is TGTGCCAGCAGCGCTCGCTTAGCAAGCACTGAAGCTTTCTTT. Its translation: CASSARLASTEAFF.

The rearrangement joins TRBV7-9 to TRBJ2-3; TRBD1 might be the D (6 bases). Germline V CDR1 and CDR2: SEHNR, FQNEAQ (reference sequence). V was shortened by 5 bases and J by 3 bases, with 18 bases between the two germline ends. This CDR3 is built from 16 residues. The CDR3 DNA follows: TGTGCCAGCAGCGCGATACAGGGCCTAGTAACAGATACGCAGTATTTT. This codes for CASSAIQGLVTDTQYF.

This clone was found a few times. This chain joins TRBV7-9 and TRBJ2-7; tentative D call: TRBD1 (6 bases). From germline, CDR1 is SEHNR and CDR2 FQNEAQ (reference sequence). V was clipped by 5 bases and J by 8 bases, with 10 bases between them. The CDR3 sequence is 11 residues long. Written as DNA, the CDR3 is TGTGCCAGCAGCGCCGGACAGAAGCAGTACTTC. As protein: CASSAGQKQYF.

This chain links TRBV15 with TRBJ1-1, with D hard to call. The V and J ends lost 1 base and 3 bases respectively, with 9 bases between them. Germline values: CDR1 LNHNV, CDR2 YYDKDF (reference sequence). The CDR3 runs 14 residues. Here the CDR3 reads CATSRGPSYTEAFF. The CDR3 DNA is TGTGCCACCAGCAGAGGGCCCTCCTACACTGAAGCTTTCTTT.

The J gene is TRBJ2-2, the V gene TRBV4-2; 9 bases fit TRBD2. CDR3 size: 17 residues. V lost 0 bases to trimming and J lost 2 bases; unmatched junction nucleotides: 4. Germline CDR1 LGHNA, CDR2 YNFKEQ. CDR3 DNA: TGTGCCAGCAGCCAAGATATGCGGGGGGGAAACACCGGGGAGCTGTTTTTT. It yields the protein CASSQDMRGGNTGELFF.

The chain recombines TRBV10-1 with TRBJ2-5; the D call may be TRBD1 or TRBD2 (5 bases each). This CDR3 has 14 residues. Per germline, CDR1 WNHNN and CDR2 SYGVQD (reference sequence). V lost 3 bases and J lost 4, with 12 bases in between. CDR3 sequence reads: CASSDWGSGETQYF. The CDR3 coding sequence is TGCGCCAGCAGTGATTGGGGGAGTGGAGAGACCCAGTACTTC.

The chain is built from TRBV27 and TRBJ2-6; weak D call: TRBD1 (6 bases). The V end was cut by 5 bases, the J end by 0 bases, with 14 bases between. Germline V gives CDR1 MNHEY, CDR2 SMNVEV (reference sequence). This CDR3 has 17 amino acids. The DNA of the CDR3 is TGTGCCAGCAGTCCCGCCCGAGGGGGCTCTGGGGCCAACGTCCTGACTTTC. This gives the protein CASSPARGGSGANVLTF. Based on the CDR3 plus reference TRBV27 and TRBJ2-6, the full variable domain is EAQVTQNPRYLITVTGKKLTVTCSQNMNHEYMSWYRQDPGLGLRQIYYSMNVEVTDKGDVPEGYKVSRKEKRNFPLILESPSPNQTSLYFCASSPARGGSGANVLTFGAGSRLTVL.

With regard to this clone: A junction end diverges from the germline sequence, so it may reflect a read error. The CDR3 DNA reads TGCGCCAGCAATGAGGGTCTTAGGGACGAGCAGTACTTC. Its protein is CASNEGLRDEQYF. This chain links TRBV10-2 with TRBJ2-7; D is possibly TRBD2 (5 bases). The length of the CDR3 is 13 residues. CDR1 is WSHSY and CDR2 is SAAADI in the germline V gene.

The V gene is TRBV27, the J gene TRBJ2-7, with 9 bases matching TRBD1. Germline-derived CDR1 and CDR2 are MNHEY and SMNVEV (reference sequence). The CDR3 runs to 14 residues. V dropped 5 bases and J dropped 5; count of bases not matched to a gene: 7. CDR3 in amino acids: CASSINRGLDEQYF. The CDR3 nucleotides are TGTGCCAGCAGTATTAACAGGGGGCTGGACGAGCAGTACTTC.

As DNA, the CDR3 is TGTGCCAGCAGTTTATCGCCACTGGGACAGGGGAGTTCTAGCACAGATACGCAGTATTTT. Protein sequence: CASSLSPLGQGSSSTDTQYF. The chain is built from TRBV27 and TRBJ2-3; 10 bases are a match to TRBD1. CDR1 and CDR2 (germline): MNHEY, SMNVEV (reference sequence). The trim removed 0 bases at V and 0 bases at J, leaving 12 bases unmatched. The CDR3 totals 20 residues.

The rearrangement links TRBV19 to TRBJ2-7; TRBD1 might be the D (6 bases). Germline CDR1 reads LNHDA; CDR2 reads SQIVND (reference sequence). The V and J ends lost 4 bases and 2 bases respectively, with 12 bases between them. The CDR3 extends over 14 amino acids. The CDR3 DNA reads as TGTGCCAGTAGTACCGACAGGTACCCCTACGAGCAGTACTTC. Translating gives CASSTDRYPYEQYF.

This chain uses TRBV4-2 with TRBJ2-7; 8 bases line up with TRBD2. The CDR3 runs to 15 residues. CDR1 is LGHNA and CDR2 is YNFKEQ in the germline V gene. Losses at the gene ends were 4 bases for V and 1 base for J; bases not matched to a gene: 6. CDR3 sequence reads: CASSPSSGSSYEQYF. In DNA, the CDR3 is TGTGCCAGCAGCCCTTCTAGCGGGTCTTCCTACGAGCAGTACTTC.